A single sample is the source of the 15 T cell receptor beta chains below, sequenced in a study of preoperative IRX-2 immunotherapy in early breast cancer. Sequencing used immunoSEQ multiplex PCR; TCRdb keeps in-frame clones, though not all of them. The data hold 25,000 or so clones, with more than 80% observed a single time. Regarding treatment: preoperative locoregional IRX-2 cytokine immunotherapy. Sample: tumor tissue, taken after IRX-2 immunotherapy. The receptor source for this set is a human donor with breast cancer.

CDR3: CASGLRDRGYTF. CDR3 in DNA: TGTGCTAGTGGTTTAAGGGACAGAGGCTACACCTTC. The genes are TRBV12-5 and TRBJ1-2; TRBD1 matches 7 bases. Losses at the gene ends were 3 bases for V and 8 bases for J; bases not matched to a gene: 3. The CDR3 covers 12 residues. Germline assignment: CDR1 LGHNT and CDR2 FRNRAP.

The chain uses TRBV4-3 and TRBJ2-3; perhaps TRBD2 as D (5 bases). Per germline, CDR1 LGHNA and CDR2 YSLEER. The CDR3 has 14 residues. Between the trimmed V and J ends, which lost 4 bases and 1 base, there was a span of 9 bases. CDR3 sequence: CASSPLGGTDTQYF. The CDR3, as DNA: TGCGCCAGCAGCCCTCTCGGGGGCACAGATACGCAGTATTTT.

The sample holds one count of this clone. This chain links TRBV5-4 with TRBJ2-5, with 7 bases that match TRBD1. The CDR3 length is 13 residues. Germline CDR1 SGHNT, CDR2 YYREEE (reference sequence). V lost 4 bases, J lost 3 bases, and 3 bases stayed unmatched. The CDR3, as DNA: TGTGCCAGCAGCCCGGGGACAGAAGAGACCCAGTACTTC. Protein: CASSPGTEETQYF.

The V gene is TRBV6-1, the J gene TRBJ2-3; 8 nucleotides match TRBD1. This CDR3 spans 16 amino acids. V dropped 2 bases and J dropped 4; count of bases not matched to a gene: 8. Germline CDR1 MNHNS, CDR2 SASEGT. CDR3 sequence: CASSEWRTGYADTQYF. The CDR3 coding sequence is TGTGCCAGCAGTGAATGGAGGACAGGGTACGCAGATACGCAGTATTTT.

The chain is built from TRBV29-1 and TRBJ1-2; D gene ambiguous. The CDR3 has 11 amino acids. The germline gives CDR1 SQVTM, CDR2 ANQGSEA. The V gene lost 7 bases and the J gene lost 8 bases, with 14 bases spanning the gap. The CDR3, as DNA: TGCAGCGCCTTCCTTGGCGCAGGCTACACCTTC. It encodes CSAFLGAGYTF.

The V call is TRBV18, the J call TRBJ1-1, with 8 bases matching TRBD1. Losses at the gene ends were 6 bases for V and 5 bases for J; bases not matched to a gene: 14. Germline V gene sequence: CDR1 KGHSH, CDR2 LQKENI. The CDR3 is 16 residues long. The CDR3, as DNA: TGTGCCAGCTCGGAGACAGGGGAAAGAGTAGGGACTGAAGCTTTCTTT. Its protein product is CASSETGERVGTEAFF.

This sequence joins TRBV30 and TRBJ1-1; possibly TRBD1 for D (6 bases). Trimming removed 3 bases from V and 4 bases from J, with 12 bases in between. The germline V gene encodes CDR1 GTSNPN and CDR2 SVGIG (reference sequence). This CDR3 has 13 residues. In DNA, the CDR3 is TGTGCCTGGAGGGCCGAAGGGGGCACTGAAGCTTTCTTT. It encodes CAWRAEGGTEAFF.

The chain carries TRBV5-1 and TRBJ1-1; possibly TRBD1 for D (6 bases). V was clipped by 3 bases and J by 2 bases, with 11 bases between them. CDR1 SGHRS and CDR2 YFSETQ come from the germline V gene. This CDR3 comprises 14 residues. CDR3 sequence (DNA): TGCGCCAGCAGCTCCTACAGGGATAACACTGAAGCTTTCTTT. Translated, it gives CASSSYRDNTEAFF.

The J gene is TRBJ1-2, the V gene TRBV7-9; 7 positions agree with TRBD1. The CDR3 has 15 amino acids. V lost 5 bases and J lost 3; bases outside the gene matches: 9. CDR1 is SEHNR and CDR2 is FQNEAQ in the germline V gene (reference sequence). Here the CDR3 reads CASSLLTGLDYGYTF. CDR3 DNA: TGTGCCAGCAGCCTCCTGACAGGGCTGGACTATGGCTACACCTTC.

The rearrangement joins TRBV9 to TRBJ2-7, with 12 bases identical to TRBD2. CDR1 SGDLS and CDR2 YYNGEE come from the germline V gene. The CDR3 contains 15 residues. V shed 4 bases, J shed 5 bases, and the junction held 7 bases outside the gene matches. The chain's CDR3 is CASSTRLAGVHEQYF. The CDR3 nucleotides read TGTGCCAGCAGCACTCGACTAGCGGGGGTCCACGAGCAGTACTTC. The full variable domain, rest sourced from reference TRBV9 and TRBJ2-7, is DSGVTQTPKHLITATGQRVTLRCSPRSGDLSVYWYQQSLDQGLQFLIQYYNGEERAKGNILERFSAQQFPDLHSELNLSSLELGDSALYFCASSTRLAGVHEQYFGPGTRLTVT.

This clone was picked up one time. The chain joins TRBV28 to TRBJ1-5, with unresolved D. The CDR3 is 15 residues long. The V end lost 1 base, the J end lost 4 bases, and 11 bases lay between the germline ends. Germline lookup yields CDR1 MDHEN and CDR2 SYDVKM. The CDR3: CASSLYIPGNQPQHF. The CDR3 DNA sequence: TGTGCCAGCAGTTTATACATACCTGGGAATCAGCCCCAGCATTTT.

The V call is TRBV19, the J call TRBJ1-1; D remains ambiguous. Germline CDR1 is LNHDA and CDR2 is SQIVND (reference sequence). CDR3 length: 14 residues. Trimming removed 5 bases from V and 5 bases from J, with 15 bases in between. The CDR3, as DNA: TGTGCCAGTAGTCTCGCGGTGGGATATACTGAAGCTTTCTTT. Translated, it gives CASSLAVGYTEAFF.

The rearrangement links TRBV19 to TRBJ2-7; 7 bases are shared with TRBD2. The CDR3 consists of 14 residues. Germline CDR1 LNHDA, CDR2 SQIVND (reference sequence). V dropped 4 bases and J dropped 4; count of bases not matched to a gene: 7. CDR3 in amino acids: CASSNQGGEYEQYF. The DNA of the CDR3 is TGTGCCAGTAGTAACCAGGGAGGGGAGTACGAGCAGTACTTC.

V is TRBV4-3 and J is TRBJ1-3, with D tentatively TRBD1 (5 bases). The germline V and J ends were trimmed by 0 bases and 1 base, with 7 bases remaining between them. Germline V CDR1 and CDR2: LGHNA, YSLEER. This CDR3 contains 15 residues. CDR3 DNA sequence: TGCGCCAGCAGCCAAGAAGCAGGGTCTGGAAACACCATATATTTT. This translates into CASSQEAGSGNTIYF.

The CDR3 here is CASSGTSGTNIQYF. CDR3 in DNA: TGTGCCAGCAGCGGAACTAGCGGGACGAACATTCAGTACTTC. This rearrangement joins TRBV11-2 to TRBJ2-4; 10 positions agree with TRBD2. Germline CDR1 and CDR2: SGHAT and FQNNGV. The V segment lost 5 bases and the J segment 7 bases; nucleotides outside the gene matches: 5. The CDR3 sequence is 14 residues long.